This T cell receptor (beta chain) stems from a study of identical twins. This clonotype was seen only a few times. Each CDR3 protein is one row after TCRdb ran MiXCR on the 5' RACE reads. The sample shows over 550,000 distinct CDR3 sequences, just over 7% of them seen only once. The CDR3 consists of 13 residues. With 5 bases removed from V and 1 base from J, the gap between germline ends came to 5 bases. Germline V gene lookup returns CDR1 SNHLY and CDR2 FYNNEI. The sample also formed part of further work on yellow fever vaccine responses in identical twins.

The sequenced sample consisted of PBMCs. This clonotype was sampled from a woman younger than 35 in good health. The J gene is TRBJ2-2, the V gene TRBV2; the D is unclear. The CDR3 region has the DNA TGTGCCAGCAGTAATGAGAACACCGGGGAGCTGTTTTTT. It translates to CASSNENTGELFF.